What follows are 9 T cell receptor beta chains derived from one specimen sequenced in a study of blood T cell repertoires in COVID-19. Method: immunoSEQ multiplex PCR; TCRdb's copy keeps in-frame clones and lacks some. The table lists some 71,000 clones, roughly four fifths of them singletons. Sequenced material: peripheral blood. The receptors stem from a man aged 45-65 years with COVID-19, enrolled during active disease.

In nucleotides, the CDR3 is TGTGCCAGCAGCTTAGCGGCTAGCGGGGCCACTGGAGAGACCCAGTACTTC. Its translation is CASSLAASGATGETQYF. The chain recombines TRBV7-2 with TRBJ2-5; 9 bases match TRBD2. Germline loops: CDR1 SGHTA, CDR2 FQGNSA. The V gene end was trimmed by 0 bases and the J gene end by 4 bases; junction bases not matched to a gene: 9. The CDR3 is made up of 17 amino acids.

This chain links TRBV9 with TRBJ1-6; perhaps TRBD1 as D (6 bases). The germline V gene encodes CDR1 SGDLS and CDR2 YYNGEE. The CDR3 consists of 14 residues. The V and J ends lost 4 bases and 6 bases respectively, with 11 bases between them. DNA of the CDR3: TGTGCCAGCAGCACAGGGTCCCCTAATTCACCCCTCCACTTT. Translated: CASSTGSPNSPLHF.

The V gene is TRBV15, the J gene TRBJ1-2, with TRBD1 matching 7 bases. The CDR3 covers 16 residues. The germline CDR1 and CDR2 sequences are LNHNV and YYDKDF (reference sequence). V trimming: 0 bases; J trimming: 5 bases; junction bases outside the gene matches: 9. The CDR3 sequence is CATSRDKGRGTYGYTF. CDR3 DNA sequence: TGTGCCACCAGCAGAGATAAGGGCAGGGGGACGTATGGCTACACCTTC.

The chain combines TRBV9 with TRBJ2-2, with D possibly matching TRBD2 (6 bases). Germline CDR1 is SGDLS and CDR2 is YYNGEE. Trimming shortened V by 0 bases and J by 4 bases, and 10 bases separated the two germline ends. CDR3 length: 15 amino acids. CDR3 region: CASSVVPEGTGELFF. CDR3 DNA sequence: TGTGCCAGCAGCGTAGTCCCGGAGGGCACCGGGGAGCTGTTTTTT.

The table lists this clone with a few counts. The CDR3 is CASSQWTGSLSGNTIYF. The CDR3 region has the DNA TGTGCCAGCAGCCAATGGACAGGAAGCCTTTCTGGAAACACCATATATTTT. The V gene is TRBV3-1 (or the pseudogene TRBV3-2), the J gene TRBJ1-3, with 7 bases that match TRBD1. The germline V gene has CDR1 LGHDT and CDR2 YNNKEL (reference sequence). Losses at the gene ends were 2 bases for V and 1 base for J; bases not matched to a gene: 8. This CDR3 is 17 amino acids long.

The chain recombines TRBV7-2 with TRBJ1-6; tentative D call: TRBD1 (6 bases). V was cut by 5 bases and J by 0 bases, with 20 bases left in between. In germline, CDR1 is SGHTA, CDR2 FQGNSA. The length of the CDR3 is 19 residues. The CDR3 here is CASSRGGTIRVSYNSPLHF. The DNA of the CDR3 is TGTGCCAGCAGCCGCGGGGGGACAATAAGAGTCTCCTATAATTCACCCCTCCACTTT.

In its sample, this clone was seen once. Germline is not matched at one junction end, which may reflect a read error. Other DNA sequences from this sample encode an identical CDR3 as well. V usage is TRBV5-5 and J usage is TRBJ1-2; the D gene is possibly TRBD1 (5 bases). This CDR3 is built from 13 residues. CDR1 and CDR2 (germline): SGHKS, YYEKEE (reference sequence). CDR3 coding DNA: TGTGCCAGCAGCCCGGACACGACCTATGGTTACACCTTC. Protein: CASSPDTTYGYTF.

This clone appeared once. The CDR3 spells CASSYSSMSNQPQHF. The CDR3 DNA reads as TGTGCCAGCAGTTACTCGTCTATGAGCAATCAGCCCCAGCATTTT. The genes are TRBV6-5 and TRBJ1-5; D remains unclear. Germline values: CDR1 MNHEY, CDR2 SVGAGI. V lost 0 bases, J lost 1 base, and 7 bases lay in between. CDR3 size: 15 residues.

The rearrangement joins TRBV11-2 to TRBJ2-7; a possible D gene is TRBD1 (6 bases). Trimming removed 5 bases at V and 2 bases at J, with 10 bases between. This CDR3 is built from 13 residues. Per germline, CDR1 SGHAT and CDR2 FQNNGV. The CDR3: CASSGGLPYEQYF. The CDR3 nucleotides are TGTGCCAGCAGCGGGGGCCTCCCCTACGAGCAGTACTTC.